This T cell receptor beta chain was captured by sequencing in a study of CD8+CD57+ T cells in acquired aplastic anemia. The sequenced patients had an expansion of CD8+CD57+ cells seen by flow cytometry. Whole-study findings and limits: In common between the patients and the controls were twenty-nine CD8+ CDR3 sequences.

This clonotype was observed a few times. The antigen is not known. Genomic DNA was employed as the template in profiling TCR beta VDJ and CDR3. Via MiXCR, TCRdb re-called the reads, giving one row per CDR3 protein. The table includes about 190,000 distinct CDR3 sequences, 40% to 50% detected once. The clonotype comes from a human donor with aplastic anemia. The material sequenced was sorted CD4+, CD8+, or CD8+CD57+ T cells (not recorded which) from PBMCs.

The CDR3 DNA is TGTGCCAGCAGTTTCCGACATGATACGCAGTATTTT. This translates into CASSFRHDTQYF. The rearrangement links TRBV6-5 to TRBJ2-3; D gene ambiguous. Deletions cut 4 bases from V and 6 bases from J, with 8 bases between. Germline V gene data show CDR1 as MNHEY and CDR2 as SVGAGI. The CDR3 extends over 12 amino acids.